These 27 T cell receptor beta chains originate from one sample sequenced in a study of identifying expanded T cells in peripheral blood. The repertoire was sequenced with immunoSEQ multiplex PCR; TCRdb's copy has only in-frame clones and lacks some. Of around 70,000 clones in the sample, roughly 90% were seen once. The sequenced sample consisted of blood. The receptors stem from a person aged 18-69 years in good health.

The chain employs TRBV28 and TRBJ2-7; 11 bases agree with TRBD2. Germline-derived CDR1 and CDR2 are MDHEN and SYDVKM. V lost 6 bases and J lost 4; bases outside the gene matches: 5. This CDR3 has 14 amino acids. This CDR3 reads CASRGASGRYEQYF. The CDR3 nucleotides are TGTGCCAGCAGGGGGGCTAGCGGGAGGTACGAGCAGTACTTC.

The gene calls are TRBV2 and TRBJ2-5; maybe TRBD1 (5 bases). V lost 8 bases, J lost 2 bases, and 15 bases lay in between. The CDR3 extends over 14 amino acids. Germline loops: CDR1 SNHLY, CDR2 FYNNEI. CDR3 DNA sequence: TGTGCCAGCCGAGCCCATCAGGGACAAGAGACCCAGTACTTC. It codes for CASRAHQGQETQYF.

The J gene is TRBJ1-1, the V gene TRBV5-7; 7 positions agree with TRBD1. TRBV5-7 is an ORF for which the function is uncertain. The CDR3 totals 16 residues. The V and J ends lost 1 base and 6 bases, in that order; junction bases with no gene match: 12. This chain's CDR3 is CASSLYRGFLFSEAFF. Written as DNA, the CDR3 is TGTGCCAGCAGCTTGTACAGGGGATTCCTTTTCTCTGAAGCTTTCTTT.

The chain links TRBV5-1 to TRBJ1-2; D is possibly TRBD1 (6 bases). The CDR3 spans 15 residues. Germline lookup yields CDR1 SGHRS and CDR2 YFSETQ. Trimming took off 1 base at V and 3 bases at J, with 13 bases between the two ends. DNA for the CDR3: TGCGCCAGCAGCTTGACAGTTTCAGGGGACTATGGCTACACCTTC. Protein: CASSLTVSGDYGYTF.

The rearrangement uses TRBV7-9 and TRBJ2-2; no clear D. The germline V and J ends were trimmed by 8 bases and 3 bases, with 7 bases remaining between them. CDR3 length: 12 amino acids. Germline-derived CDR1 and CDR2 are SEHNR and FQNEAQ (reference sequence). In nucleotides, the CDR3 is TGTGCCAGCGAACCCGACACCGGGGAGCTGTTTTTT. Translated, it gives CASEPDTGELFF.

The genes are TRBV27 and TRBJ1-4; the D is unclear. The V and J ends lost 3 bases and 8 bases respectively, with 16 bases between them. Germline V lookup: CDR1 MNHEY, CDR2 SMNVEV (reference sequence). CDR3 size: 15 residues. CDR3 sequence: CASSFASRRVEKLFF. The DNA of the CDR3 is TGTGCCAGCAGTTTCGCCTCCCGACGGGTGGAAAAACTGTTTTTT.

This chain connects TRBV29-1 to TRBJ2-3, with 9 bases fitting TRBD1. There are 16 residues in the CDR3. J gave up 2 bases and V 1 base, and 7 bases lay outside the gene matches. Germline V lookup: CDR1 SQVTM, CDR2 ANQGSEA. CDR3 DNA: TGCAGCGTTGAAGGATCACAGGGGGCTCCCACAGATACGCAGTATTTT. Its translation is CSVEGSQGAPTDTQYF.

The chain joins TRBV2 to TRBJ1-5, with 7 bases matching TRBD1. The V and J ends lost 6 bases and 0 bases, in that order; junction bases with no gene match: 8. CDR3 length: 16 amino acids. Germline lookup yields CDR1 SNHLY and CDR2 FYNNEI. The CDR3 spells CASRGTEDYSNQPQHF. The CDR3 coding sequence is TGTGCCAGCAGGGGGACAGAAGACTATAGCAATCAGCCCCAGCATTTT.

V is TRBV2 and J is TRBJ1-5; no clear D gene. Trimming removed 6 bases from V and 5 bases from J, with 8 bases in between. The CDR3 loop spans 12 amino acids. Germline CDR1 is SNHLY and CDR2 is FYNNEI. In nucleotides, the CDR3 is TGTGCCAGCAGGTCGGGGTATCAGCCCCAGCATTTT. This translates into CASRSGYQPQHF.

This clone is deemed medium-sized. The chain uses TRBV6-5 and TRBJ2-2; 9 bases match TRBD1. Germline lookup yields CDR1 MNHEY and CDR2 SVGAGI. V lost 6 bases to trimming and J lost 3 bases; unmatched junction nucleotides: 5. This CDR3 has 15 residues. CDR3 sequence reads: CASSLRDRDTGELFF. The CDR3 DNA reads TGTGCCAGCAGCCTCCGGGACAGGGACACCGGGGAGCTGTTTTTT.

The chain is built from TRBV19 and TRBJ2-3; D possibly uses TRBD1 or TRBD2 (6 bases each). V gave up 5 bases and J gave up 4 bases, with 13 bases separating them. Germline-derived CDR1 and CDR2 are LNHDA and SQIVND (reference sequence). The CDR3 is made up of 14 amino acids. The CDR3 loop reads CASSEGGLSDTQYF. DNA of the CDR3: TGTGCCAGTAGTGAGGGGGGCCTCTCAGATACGCAGTATTTT.

The genes are TRBV6-6 and TRBJ1-1; 8 nucleotides align to TRBD1. The CDR3 extends over 12 amino acids. Germline V gives CDR1 MNHNY, CDR2 SVGAGI (reference sequence). J gave up 6 bases and V 6 bases, and 3 bases lay outside the gene matches. The CDR3 protein is CASRTGVAEAFF. Written as DNA, the CDR3 is TGTGCCAGCAGGACAGGGGTGGCTGAAGCTTTCTTT.

The J gene is TRBJ2-3, the V gene TRBV5-6; D unresolved. Trimming took 3 bases from V and 2 from J, leaving 10 bases between them. The CDR3 is 14 amino acids. The germline CDR1 and CDR2 sequences are SGHDT and YYEEEE. Written as DNA, the CDR3 is TGTGCCAGCAGCTCGATGTTATACACAGATACGCAGTATTTT. Translating gives CASSSMLYTDTQYF.

The chain recombines TRBV5-5 with TRBJ1-5, with a tentative D call TRBD1 (6 bases). Germline V lookup: CDR1 SGHKS, CDR2 YYEKEE (reference sequence). V gave up 5 bases and J gave up 4 bases, with 16 bases separating them. This CDR3 is built from 15 residues. The CDR3 DNA follows: TGTGCCAGCAGTCTACAGGGTTGGGGTAATCAGCCCCAGCATTTT. Its protein is CASSLQGWGNQPQHF.

A single count supports this clone. At the DNA level, this CDR3 is encoded by other sequences in the same sample as well. The chain couples TRBV7-2 to TRBJ2-1; TRBD2 matches at 8 bases. J was trimmed by 2 bases and V by 2 bases; bases with no gene match: 2. The CDR3 consists of 15 residues. The germline V gene encodes CDR1 SGHTA and CDR2 FQGNSA. The CDR3 DNA follows: TGTGCCAGCAGCTTAAGCGGGAGTACCTACAATGAGCAGTTCTTC. Protein sequence: CASSLSGSTYNEQFF.

For the CDR3, the DNA is TGCAGCGGTAGCGCGCGGGGCTCCTACAATGAGCAGTTCTTC. Translation: CSGSARGSYNEQFF. V is TRBV29-1 and J is TRBJ2-1, with D possibly being TRBD2 (6 bases). CDR1 is SQVTM and CDR2 is ANQGSEA in the germline V gene. The CDR3 spans 14 residues. V gave up 7 bases and J gave up 0 bases, with 13 bases separating them.

This clone has a handful of counts. V usage is TRBV18 and J usage is TRBJ2-7; D gene uncertain. Trimming took 3 bases from V and 5 from J, leaving 5 bases between them. Germline CDR1 reads KGHSH; CDR2 reads LQKENI. The CDR3 is 11 residues long. For the CDR3, the DNA is TGTGCCAGCTCACCGAACGACGAGCAGTACTTC. This encodes CASSPNDEQYF.

The chain combines TRBV7-2 with TRBJ2-1, with 9 bases matching TRBD2. CDR3 size: 14 residues. Germline V lookup: CDR1 SGHTA, CDR2 FQGNSA. V was pared by 7 bases and J by 5 bases, with 6 bases of the junction left unmatched. CDR3 nucleotide sequence: TGTGCCAGCACTGGGCTAGCGGGGAACAATGAGCAGTTCTTC. Amino acid sequence: CASTGLAGNNEQFF.

Only one count was recorded for this clone. This chain uses TRBV7-2 with TRBJ2-3; D gene uncertain. This CDR3 is built from 14 residues. The V end was cut by 2 bases, the J end by 4 bases, with 10 bases between. Germline V lookup: CDR1 SGHTA, CDR2 FQGNSA. CDR3 in amino acids: CASSLIPESDTQYF. As DNA, the CDR3 is TGTGCCAGCAGCTTAATTCCTGAGTCAGATACGCAGTATTTT.

This sequence joins TRBV9 and TRBJ2-2; 13 nucleotides line up with TRBD2. Per the germline V gene, CDR1 is SGDLS and CDR2 is YYNGEE. The CDR3 length is 17 residues. Unmatched junction bases numbered 5, after V lost 2 bases and J lost 4 bases. CDR3 sequence (DNA): TGTGCCAGCAGCGTCGGACTAGCGGGAGTTGTCACCGGGGAGCTGTTTTTT. It specifies CASSVGLAGVVTGELFF.

The CDR3 coding sequence is TGTGCCAGCACCAAGGGACAGGGGGCCTACGAGCAGTACTTC. Its protein is CASTKGQGAYEQYF. V and J are TRBV6-5 and TRBJ2-7; 11 bases fit TRBD1. The CDR3 is 14 residues long. V dropped 7 bases and J dropped 2; count of bases not matched to a gene: 4. The germline gives CDR1 MNHEY, CDR2 SVGAGI.

This clone was seen only a few times. This chain joins TRBV20-1 and TRBJ2-3; TRBD1 aligns across 7 bases. The CDR3 sequence is 11 residues long. Looked up from germline, CDR1 is DFQATT and CDR2 is SNEGSKA (reference sequence). With V trimmed by 7 bases and J by 5 bases, 3 bases remained unmatched. CDR3 sequence: CSERGLDTQYF. CDR3 in DNA: TGCAGTGAGAGGGGGCTAGATACGCAGTATTTT.

CDR3: CASSFGLEQFF. CDR3 coding DNA: TGTGCCAGCAGCTTTGGACTAGAGCAGTTCTTC. This chain uses TRBV7-2 with TRBJ2-1; D is perhaps TRBD2 (6 bases). Trimming stripped 3 bases from V and 10 bases from J, with 7 bases between. From germline, CDR1 is SGHTA and CDR2 FQGNSA. This CDR3 is 11 amino acids long.

The rearrangement uses TRBV4-3 and TRBJ2-7; 7 nucleotides agree with TRBD2. CDR1 is LGHNA, CDR2 YSLEER, per germline. The CDR3 is 13 residues long. V gave up 6 bases and J gave up 7 bases; unmatched junction bases: 9. CDR3 sequence: CASSSGLTGEQYF. CDR3 sequence (DNA): TGCGCCAGCAGTTCGGGACTAACCGGTGAGCAGTACTTC.

This chain joins TRBV5-1 and TRBJ1-2; the match to TRBD1 covers 7 bases. V dropped 7 bases and J dropped 4; count of bases not matched to a gene: 4. The CDR3 extends over 12 amino acids. The germline gives CDR1 SGHRS, CDR2 YFSETQ. CDR3 sequence: CASSDRAYGYTF. CDR3 nucleotide sequence: TGCGCCAGCTCCGACAGGGCCTATGGCTACACCTTC.

The J gene is TRBJ2-1, the V gene TRBV19; D possibly corresponds to TRBD2 (6 bases). The V end lost 10 bases, the J end lost 9 bases, and 22 bases lay between the germline ends. Germline lookup yields CDR1 LNHDA and CDR2 SQIVND (reference sequence). The CDR3 has 14 amino acids. CDR3 DNA: TGTGCCACCCAAAATGGCGACAAGCGGGTTGAGCAGTTCTTC. It is translated as CATQNGDKRVEQFF.

The chain recombines TRBV14 with TRBJ1-2; the D is unclear. The V gene lost 1 base and the J gene lost 0 bases, with 6 bases spanning the gap. The CDR3 has 14 residues. The germline CDR1 and CDR2 sequences are SGHDN and FVKESK. CDR3: CASSQAGTNYGYTF. Written as DNA, the CDR3 is TGTGCCAGCAGCCAAGCGGGGACTAACTATGGCTACACCTTC.